The rows below give T cell receptor beta chains drawn from one sample of a study of T cell changes during pregnancy in multiple sclerosis. Libraries were prepared by immunoSEQ multiplex PCR; TCRdb keeps only in-frame clonotypes and omits some of them. The sample contains approximately 52,000 clones, roughly 92% of which appear only once. The sample here was CD4+ T cells from peripheral blood mononuclear cells, taken in the second trimester of pregnancy. These receptors were taken from a female donor in good health, enrolled as a control in a pregnancy study. The CDR3 runs from the conserved cysteine through the conserved F or W. D genes are given only for firm matches. Only some rows state a clone size, as once, few, many or a class for expanded clones.

>TRBV7-9|TRBJ2-7|.|.
TGTGCCCTGAGGGCGCAGTCCTACGAGCAGTACTTC
CALRAQSYEQYF
>TRBV7-9|TRBJ2-1|TRBD2|.
TGTGCCAGCAGCTTCCTAGCGGGTTATGAGCAGTTCTTC
CASSFLAGYEQFF
>TRBV29-1|TRBJ2-3|TRBD2|once
TGCAGCGTTGAAATCCAGGGTCAACTAGCGGGATACACAGATACGCAGTATTTT
CSVEIQGQLAGYTDTQYF
>TRBV15|TRBJ2-3|TRBD2|.
TGTGCCACCAGCAGTGGACTAGCGGGAGTCACAGATACGCAGTATTTT
CATSSGLAGVTDTQYF
>TRBV5-1|TRBJ2-6|.|.
TGCGCCAGCAGCCTGGGGGCAGGGTCTCCCGGGGCCAACGTCCTGACTTTC
CASSLGAGSPGANVLTF
>TRBV7-9|TRBJ2-7|TRBD1|.
TGTGCCAGCAGCTTCCTAACCGGGACAGCGGAGCAGTACTTC
CASSFLTGTAEQYF
>TRBV5-1|TRBJ2-3|.|.
TGCGCCAGCAGCTTGTCGGCAGATACGCAGTATTTT
CASSLSADTQYF
>TRBV5-1|TRBJ2-3|.|.
TGCGCCAGCAGCGATAAAGGGGGAAATGAAGATACGCAGTATTTT
CASSDKGGNEDTQYF
>TRBV18|TRBJ1-4|.|.
TGTGCCAGCTCACGCGGGAGCTTAAATGAAAAACTGTTTTTT
CASSRGSLNEKLFF
>TRBV19|TRBJ1-3|.|.
TGTGCCAGTAGTCCGCTACTGGGCAGAACTTTCCCTAGAAACACCATATATTTT
CASSPLLGRTFPRNTIYF
>TRBV5-1|TRBJ1-1|.|.
TGCGCCAGCAGCCCCGACAGAGACACTGAAGCTTTCTTT
CASSPDRDTEAFF
>TRBV9|TRBJ1-1|TRBD1|once
TGTGCCAGCACACAGGGGTCAACCTATTTCAACACTGAAGCTTTCTTT
CASTQGSTYFNTEAFF
>TRBV9|TRBJ2-6|.|.
TGTGCCAGCCGGAGTAATGGGGCCAACGTCCTGACTTTC
CASRSNGANVLTF
>TRBV5-1|TRBJ2-1|TRBD2|.
TGCGCCAGCAGCGTTAGCGGGGGCCATCTGAATGAGCAGTTCTTC
CASSVSGGHLNEQFF
>TRBV11-3|TRBJ2-1|TRBD2|.
TGTGCCAGCAGCTTGAGCGGGAGGATGAACAATGAGCAGTTCTTC
CASSLSGRMNNEQFF
>TRBV7-9|TRBJ2-5|.|.
TGTGCCAGCAGCCTCCACTCCATGGAGACCCAGTACTTC
CASSLHSMETQYF
>TRBV15|TRBJ1-5|.|.
TGTGCCACCAGCCCCGCGGGGGATCAGCCCCAGCATTTT
CATSPAGDQPQHF
>TRBV29-1|TRBJ2-1|.|few
TGCAGCGTTGAGGGCTTAGGTTCCAAGAGCTCCTACAATGAGCAGTTCTTC
CSVEGLGSKSSYNEQFF
>TRBV4-3|TRBJ2-1|.|once
TGCGCCAGCAGCCAAGGGGTCCAGGCGGGAACCTACAATGAGCAGTTCTTC
CASSQGVQAGTYNEQFF
>TRBV7-9|TRBJ1-1|.|.
TGTGCCACCCGTTTCGGGGCTCAAACTAGGGGCGCGGGGACTGAAGCTTTCTTT
CATRFGAQTRGAGTEAFF
>TRBV4-3|TRBJ2-3|TRBD2|.
TGCGCCAGCAGCCAAGATCTTGCCACTAGCGGGCGCACTAGCACAGATACGCAGTATTTT
CASSQDLATSGRTSTDTQYF
>TRBV9|TRBJ2-5|.|.
TGTGCCAGCAGCGTACGGGGGAGGGGGGAGACCCAGTACTTC
CASSVRGRGETQYF
>TRBV27|TRBJ1-2|TRBD1|.
TGTGCCAGCAGTTTAATCAGGGGGCATGGCTACACCTTC
CASSLIRGHGYTF
>TRBV5-1|TRBJ2-6|.|.
TGCGCCAGCAATGACAGGGCCAACGTCCTGACTTTC
CASNDRANVLTF
>TRBV7-9|TRBJ2-7|TRBD2|.
TGTGCCAGCAGCCCCCTGGGACTAGAGTACAACCCGATCTCCTACGAGCAGTACTTC
CASSPLGLEYNPISYEQYF
>TRBV11-2|TRBJ2-1|TRBD2|.
TGTGCCAGCAGCTTAGATCCCAGGACTAGCGGGCCCTACAATGAGCAGTTCTTC
CASSLDPRTSGPYNEQFF
>TRBV7-2|TRBJ2-5|TRBD2|.
TGTGCCAGCAGCCCAGCGACGGCGGGGGGGCAAGAGACCCAGTACTTC
CASSPATAGGQETQYF
>TRBV10-3|TRBJ2-3|TRBD2|.
TGTGCCATCAGGGGGACTAGCGGGAGTGATACGCAGTATTTT
CAIRGTSGSDTQYF
>TRBV29-1|TRBJ2-1|.|.
TGCAGCGTTGAAGGAACAGACTACAATGAGCAGTTCTTC
CSVEGTDYNEQFF
>TRBV7-2|TRBJ1-2|.|.
TGTGCCAGCAGCTTAACCCGGGAGGAGCTCGGTGGCTACACCTTC
CASSLTREELGGYTF
>TRBV7-9|TRBJ1-2|TRBD1|.
TGTGCCAGCAGCATACTCCTGGGACAGCCCAACTATGGCTACACCTTC
CASSILLGQPNYGYTF
>TRBV5-4|TRBJ1-1|TRBD1|.
TGTGCCAGCAGCTTGGGGGGACAGGGGGACACTGAAGCTTTCTTT
CASSLGGQGDTEAFF
>TRBV29-1|TRBJ2-3|.|.
TGCAGCGTTGTGATCGGGTTTAGCCCAGATACGCAGTATTTT
CSVVIGFSPDTQYF
>TRBV4-2|TRBJ1-4|TRBD1|.
TGTGCCAGCAGCCAAGCCGCCAGGACAGGGGTGAATGAAAAACTGTTTTTT
CASSQAARTGVNEKLFF
>TRBV4-1|TRBJ2-1|TRBD2|.
TGCGCCAGCAGCCAAGATTTCGGCGGGAGGGCGGGTGAGCAGTTCTTC
CASSQDFGGRAGEQFF
>TRBV12-5|TRBJ2-5|.|.
TGTGCTAGTGGTTTGCAGTTGCCGGAGACCCAGTACTTC
CASGLQLPETQYF
>TRBV7-9|TRBJ2-3|.|.
TGTGCCAGCAGCTTAGCGCGGGCAGGGGCCACAGATACGCAGTATTTT
CASSLARAGATDTQYF
>TRBV6-5|TRBJ2-3|TRBD2|.
TGTGCCAGCAGTTCCGGACTAGCGGGAGTCGGTACGCAGTATTTT
CASSSGLAGVGTQYF
>TRBV19|TRBJ2-5|TRBD2|.
TGTGCCAGTAGTGGACTAGTCGGGGAGACCCAGTACTTC
CASSGLVGETQYF
>TRBV27|TRBJ2-1|.|.
TGTGCCAGCAGTTCCGCCGGCAATGAGCAGTTCTTC
CASSSAGNEQFF
>TRBV29-1|TRBJ1-1|.|.
TGCAGCGTTGCTCGTCCGGGGGAAAGTACTGAAGCTTTCTTT
CSVARPGESTEAFF
>TRBV6-5|TRBJ2-7|TRBD2|.
TGTGCCAGCGGGGGGACTAGCGCCATCTCCTACGAGCAGTACTTC
CASGGTSAISYEQYF
>TRBV27|TRBJ2-7|.|once
TGTGCCAGCAGTGCCACAGTATCCTACGAGCAGTACTTC
CASSATVSYEQYF
>TRBV28|TRBJ1-2|TRBD1|.
TGTGCCAGCAGCCAGGGGGGAAGCTATGGCTACACCTTC
CASSQGGSYGYTF
>TRBV30|TRBJ1-4|.|.
TGTGCCTGGAGACGGGCTAATGAAAAACTGTTTTTT
CAWRRANEKLFF
>TRBV28|TRBJ2-7|.|.
TGTGCCAGCAGTTTTGGTGACAGGACTTACTACGAGCAGTACTTC
CASSFGDRTYYEQYF
>TRBV5-1|TRBJ1-4|TRBD1|.
TGCGCCAGCAGCTTGGCGGGGACAGGGACTGAAAAACTGTTTTTT
CASSLAGTGTEKLFF
>TRBV7-9|TRBJ2-6|.|.
TGTGCCAGCAGCCCCCGGGGAATTCGTAAGCCCTCTGGGGCCAACGTCCTGACTTTC
CASSPRGIRKPSGANVLTF
>TRBV7-9|TRBJ2-1|.|.
TGTGCCAGCAGCATGGCGGACTTATTTATTGGCAATGAGCAGTTCTTC
CASSMADLFIGNEQFF
>TRBV7-9|TRBJ2-5|.|.
TGTGCCAGCAGCTACGGAGAGGAGACCCAGTACTTC
CASSYGEETQYF
>TRBV6-4|TRBJ2-3|TRBD1|once
TGTGCCAGCAGTGAAACAGGGGGCACAGATACGCAGTATTTT
CASSETGGTDTQYF
>TRBV7-9|TRBJ2-3|TRBD2|.
TGTGCCAGCAGCAACGGGGGGGGCACAGATACGCAGTATTTT
CASSNGGGTDTQYF
>TRBV4-1|TRBJ2-2|.|.
TGCGCCAGCAGCCAAGAACTAGAAAACACCGGGGAGCTGTTTTTT
CASSQELENTGELFF
>TRBV5-1|TRBJ2-1|TRBD1|.
TGCGCCAGCAGCTTGGAGTCGGCAGGGGGCTACAATGAGCAGTTCTTC
CASSLESAGGYNEQFF
>TRBV30|TRBJ2-7|.|.
TGTGCCTGGAGTCGGTTTACTAGCTCCTACGAGCAGTACTTC
CAWSRFTSSYEQYF
>TRBV5-6|TRBJ2-7|TRBD2|.
TGTGCCAGCAGCTTGACGGACTGGACTAGCGCCCTCTTCGTGTGGGAGCAGTACTTC
CASSLTDWTSALFVWEQYF
>TRBV5-6|TRBJ1-5|.|.
TGTGCCAGCAGCCTGACAGGCTCCAATCAGCCCCAGCATTTT
CASSLTGSNQPQHF
>TRBV7-2|TRBJ2-2|TRBD1|.
TGTGCCAGCAGCTGGACAGGGGCGCCGGGGGAGCTGTTTTTT
CASSWTGAPGELFF
>TRBV5-1|TRBJ2-2|.|.
TGCGCCAGCAGCCCCAGCGGGACCGGGGAGCTGTTTTTT
CASSPSGTGELFF
>TRBV7-9|TRBJ2-7|TRBD1|.
TGTGCCAGCAGCCTTTCCCCCAACAGGGGTGGAATCGAGCAGTACTTC
CASSLSPNRGGIEQYF